A single count supports the clone carrying this TCR beta chain. Sequenced by immunoSEQ multiplex PCR; TCRdb stores in-frame clones only, minus some. The sample records 90,000 to 120,000 clones, 85% to 95% being singletons. The CDR3 has 12 amino acids. The germline gives CDR1 SEHNR, CDR2 FQNEAQ (reference sequence). The V gene end was trimmed by 4 bases and the J gene end by 7 bases; junction bases not matched to a gene: 3. This entry comes from a study of blood T cell repertoires in COVID-19. This receptor was identified in a woman aged 25 to 45 with acute or convalescent COVID-19. Sequencing used peripheral blood. The chain is built from TRBV7-9 and TRBJ1-1; the match to TRBD1 covers 7 bases. The chain's CDR3 is CASSWTGIEAFF. The CDR3 DNA is TGTGCCAGCAGCTGGACAGGAATTGAAGCTTTCTTT.